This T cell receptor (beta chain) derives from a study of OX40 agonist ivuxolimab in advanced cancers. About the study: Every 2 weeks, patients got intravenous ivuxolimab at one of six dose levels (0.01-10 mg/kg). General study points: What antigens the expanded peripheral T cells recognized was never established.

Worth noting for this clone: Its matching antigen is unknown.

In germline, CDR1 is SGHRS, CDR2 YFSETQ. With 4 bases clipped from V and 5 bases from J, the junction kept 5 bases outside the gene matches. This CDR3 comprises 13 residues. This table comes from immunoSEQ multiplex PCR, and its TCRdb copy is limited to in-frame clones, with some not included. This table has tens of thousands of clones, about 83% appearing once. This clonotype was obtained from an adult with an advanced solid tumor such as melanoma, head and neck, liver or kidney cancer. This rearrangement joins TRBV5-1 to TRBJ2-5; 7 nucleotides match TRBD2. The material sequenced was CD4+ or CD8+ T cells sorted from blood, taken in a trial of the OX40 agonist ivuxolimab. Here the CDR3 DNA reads TGCGCCAGCAGCCTAGCGGTGGGTGAGACCCAGTACTTC. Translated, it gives CASSLAVGETQYF.